Listed below are T cell receptor beta chains from one sample, sequenced in a study of T cells in Graves' hyperthyroidism and ophthalmopathy. TCRdb independently ran MiXCR on the multiplex PCR reads; one entry per CDR3 protein. The sample includes about 640,000 distinct CDR3 sequences, about a fifth of them seen just once. The sequenced sample was blood. These receptors came from a young man with Graves' ophthalmopathy. The CDR3 runs from the conserved cysteine through the conserved F or W. Each record gives: clone size, CDR3 length, J gene, V gene, D gene, CDR3 DNA, CDR3 protein. The D gene is left open where the match is weak. Rows give clone size only sometimes, using once, few, many, or a class for an expanded clone.

>NA|16|TRBJ2-1|TRBV10-3|TRBD2
TGTGCCATCACCGGGGGACTAGCGGGAGGGTTGAATGAGCAGTTCTTC
CAITGGLAGGLNEQFF
>NA|14|TRBJ1-1|TRBV10-3|NA
TGTGCCATCAGTGGAATAGCGGGGAACACTGAAGCTTTCTTT
CAISGIAGNTEAFF
>many|14|TRBJ1-1|TRBV7-9|NA
TGTGCCAGCAGCTTAGAAGTCGGAAACACTGAAGCTTTCTTT
CASSLEVGNTEAFF
>few|15|TRBJ2-3|TRBV20-1|TRBD2
TGCAGTGCTCTCGCTAGCGGGAACAAAGGGCCCACGCAGTATTTT
CSALASGNKGPTQYF
>many|15|TRBJ1-1|TRBV5-1|NA
TGCGCCAGCAGCTTGGAGGGGACGTTGAACACTGAAGCTTTCTTT
CASSLEGTLNTEAFF
>many|14|TRBJ2-3|TRBV20-1|NA
TGCAGTGCTAGAGAGGGCGGCCGCACAGATACGCAGTATTTT
CSAREGGRTDTQYF
>NA|15|TRBJ2-7|TRBV6-2/TRBV6-3|TRBD2
TGTGCCAGCAGTCGCCCGGGACTAGCGGGGAACGAGCAGTACTTC
CASSRPGLAGNEQYF
>NA|14|TRBJ2-4|TRBV20-1|TRBD2
TGCAGTGCTAGAAGTAGCGGGAGGTTGAACATTCAGTACTTC
CSARSSGRLNIQYF
>few|14|TRBJ1-4|TRBV9|NA
TGTGCCAGCAGTGTAGGGGCAACTAATGAAAAACTGTTTTTT
CASSVGATNEKLFF
>many|16|TRBJ2-4|TRBV11-2|NA
TGTGCCAGCAGCTTATTCCCGGACAGAGCCAAAAACATTCAGTACTTC
CASSLFPDRAKNIQYF
>many|18|TRBJ2-3|TRBV27|TRBD1
TGTGCCAGCAGTTTATATCCCTTGGCAGGGGGCGGAACAGATACGCAGTATTTT
CASSLYPLAGGGTDTQYF
>NA|17|TRBJ1-5|TRBV24-1|NA
TGTGCCACCAGTGACTCCGTGAACCCATATAGCAATCAGCCCCAGCATTTT
CATSDSVNPYSNQPQHF
>many|13|TRBJ2-1|TRBV7-8|NA
TGTGCCAGCAGCCCAGGGTTCTACAATGAGCAGTTCTTC
CASSPGFYNEQFF
>NA|13|TRBJ2-3|TRBV28|NA
TGTGCCAGCAGTGCAGGGGACACAGATACGCAGTATTTT
CASSAGDTDTQYF
>NA|15|TRBJ2-1|TRBV11-2|TRBD2
TGTGCCAGCAGCTTCGGACTAGCGGGAGGGCCAGAGCAGTTCTTC
CASSFGLAGGPEQFF
>NA|13|TRBJ1-2|TRBV5-5|NA
TGTGCCAGCAGCTTGGCAGGGATCGATGGCTACACCTTC
CASSLAGIDGYTF
>few|13|TRBJ1-1|TRBV9|NA
TGTGCCAGCAGCTCATATCCGAACACTGAAGCTTTCTTT
CASSSYPNTEAFF
>many|14|TRBJ2-7|TRBV5-1|NA
TGCGCCAGCAGCTTGCAACCCGGGGACTACGAGCAGTACTTC
CASSLQPGDYEQYF
>few|13|TRBJ1-1|TRBV7-9|NA
TGTGCCAGCAGCTCTTCGAGAGATCTTGAAGCTTTCTTT
CASSSSRDLEAFF
>many|15|TRBJ2-5|TRBV7-8|TRBD2
TGTGCCAGAGGGACTAGCGGGAGGAATAAAGAGACCCAGTACTTC
CARGTSGRNKETQYF
>many|17|TRBJ2-3|TRBV12-3/TRBV12-4|TRBD2
TGTGCCAGCAGTTTCGACCCCGGGACTAGCTCCACAGATACGCAGTATTTT
CASSFDPGTSSTDTQYF
>NA|15|TRBJ2-3|TRBV11-2|NA
TGTGCCAGCAGCTTAAGCAGGCCAAGCACAGATACGCAGTATTTT
CASSLSRPSTDTQYF
>many|14|TRBJ1-5|TRBV2|TRBD1
TGTGCCAGCAGCCCCCCCAGGGGGAATCAGCCCCAGCATTTT
CASSPPRGNQPQHF
>few|13|TRBJ1-5|TRBV2|TRBD1
TGTGCCAGCGGGGACGACAGGGACCAGCCCCAGCATTTT
CASGDDRDQPQHF
>NA|15|TRBJ2-2|TRBV6-2/TRBV6-3|NA
TGTGCCAGCAGTTATGGGTCCGCAAACACCGGGGAGCTGTTTTTT
CASSYGSANTGELFF
>many|15|TRBJ2-5|TRBV30|NA
TGTGCCTGGAGTACCGGGACATTTATCCAAGAGACCCAGTACTTC
CAWSTGTFIQETQYF